This TCR beta chain was documented in a study of blood T cell repertoires in COVID-19. Study-wide background: The samples span acute and convalescent COVID-19 from the United States, Italy and Spain. Sample material is recorded as cDNA or gDNA derived from T cells, B-cell-depleted T cells, or PBMCs.

A Seattle source enrolled patients during active infection and followed them longitudinally. As originally analysed: Amplification of reference gene primers was used by the study to estimate nucleated cell counts. This table comes from immunoSEQ multiplex PCR, and its TCRdb copy is limited to in-frame clones, with some not included. Clone size and V and J calls were adopted from that table, with D and trimming inferred from the DNA. The data show approximately 300,000 clones, roughly 89% seen once. CDR1 is SGHNT, CDR2 YENEEA, per germline. The length of the CDR3 is 15 residues. Trimming took 5 bases from V and 6 from J; bases not matched to a gene: 9.

Input material: peripheral blood. The receptor was derived from a woman between 40 and 55 years old with COVID-19, enrolled during active disease. The rearrangement uses TRBV11-3 and TRBJ1-1; 10 positions match TRBD1. The CDR3 sequence: CASSPGQGETPEAFF. CDR3 DNA sequence: TGTGCCAGCAGCCCCGGACAGGGGGAGACCCCTGAAGCTTTCTTT. Looking up the rest from reference TRBV11-3 and TRBJ1-1 gives the full variable domain: EAGVVQSPRYKIIEKKQPVAFWCNPISGHNTLYWYLQNLGQGPELLIRYENEEAVDDSQLPKDRFSAERLKGVDSTLKIQPAELGDSAVYLCASSPGQGETPEAFFGQGTRLTVV.